What follows are 8 T cell receptor beta chains derived from one specimen sequenced in a study of blood T cells in healthy people across ages. A second PCR, run for roughly 7 to 11 cycles, used a sample-barcoded 5' primer plus a J-beta primer mix. TCRdb processed the 5' RACE reads anew with MiXCR; each CDR3 protein has one entry. This table has fewer than 1 million distinct CDR3 sequences, 40% to 50% appearing once. Sequencing input: blood. These receptors were collected from a man aged 55 to 70 in good health.

This clonotype was observed at least ten times. The chain joins TRBV6-5 to TRBJ2-1; 7 bases are shared with TRBD1. The CDR3 runs 14 residues. Trimming cost V 2 bases and J 12 bases; bases outside gene matches: 10. From germline, CDR1 is MNHEY and CDR2 SVGAGI. CDR3 region: CASSYGGQPWGQFF. The CDR3 nucleotides are TGTGCCAGCAGTTACGGGGGACAGCCGTGGGGGCAGTTCTTC.

The chain uses TRBV28 and TRBJ2-7, with TRBD1 identical over 9 bases. CDR1 is MDHEN, CDR2 SYDVKM, per germline. V shed 5 bases and J 3 bases; nucleotides not matched to a gene: 11. The CDR3 extends over 16 amino acids. The DNA of the CDR3 is TGTGCCAGCAGTCCAAAAACAGGGGGCAGGCGCTACGAGCAGTACTTC. This sequence encodes CASSPKTGGRRYEQYF.

This clonotype was seen repeatedly, ten times or more. V is TRBV6-5 and J is TRBJ2-7, with D possibly called TRBD1 or TRBD2 (5 bases each). The CDR3 runs to 16 residues. Germline V gene data show CDR1 as MNHEY and CDR2 as SVGAGI. Trimming removed 3 bases at V and 3 bases at J, with 18 bases between. For the CDR3, the DNA is TGTGCCAGCAGTTATCTCCAAGGGACGCTTATCTACGAGCAGTACTTC. Amino acids: CASSYLQGTLIYEQYF.

The chain couples TRBV7-2 to TRBJ2-3, with a weak D call TRBD2 (6 bases). V lost 5 bases to trimming and J lost 1 base, with 16 bases between them. The CDR3 extends over 16 amino acids. Germline CDR1 reads SGHTA; CDR2 reads FQGNSA. The CDR3 bases are TGTGCCAGCAGCCCCAGATCTAGCGTAGGCACAGATACGCAGTATTTT. It is translated as CASSPRSSVGTDTQYF.

In its sample, this clonotype was seen a few times. The chain carries TRBV9 and TRBJ1-1; D not certain. The CDR3 spans 15 residues. Germline-derived CDR1 and CDR2 are SGDLS and YYNGEE. V dropped 0 bases and J dropped 1 base, with 10 bases sitting between them. The CDR3 loop reads CASSVGLTANTEAFF. The CDR3 DNA sequence: TGTGCCAGCAGCGTAGGTCTGACCGCGAACACTGAAGCTTTCTTT.

The chain is built from TRBV20-1 and TRBJ2-7; 14 bases are a match to TRBD2. With 1 base clipped from V and 4 bases from J, the junction kept 3 bases outside the gene matches. The CDR3 contains 15 residues. Germline V gene sequence: CDR1 DFQATT, CDR2 SNEGSKA (reference sequence). DNA of the CDR3: TGCAGTGCTAGAGGGACTAGCGGGGGGCATTACGAGCAGTACTTC. Its protein is CSARGTSGGHYEQYF.

This chain joins TRBV7-2 and TRBJ2-4; 9 nucleotides match TRBD2. From germline, CDR1 is SGHTA and CDR2 FQGNSA. Trimming removed 3 bases from V and 13 bases from J; junction bases left unmatched: 13. This CDR3 is built from 15 residues. This chain's CDR3 is CASSFQAGGVDTQYF. The CDR3 DNA reads TGTGCCAGCAGCTTCCAAGCGGGGGGAGTAGACACCCAGTACTTC.

The chain is built from TRBV4-3 and TRBJ2-4; 8 bases fit TRBD1. The J call may be in error: the DNA end matches TRBJ2-7 better. This CDR3 comprises 17 residues. Germline values: CDR1 LGHNA, CDR2 YSLEER. The CDR3 spells CASSQEFRGQGAYEQYF. CDR3 bases: TGCGCCAGCAGCCAAGAATTTCGGGGTCAGGGGGCTTACGAGCAGTACTTC.